The text below deals with one T cell receptor (beta chain). This entry comes from a study of regulatory T cells in long-lasting Graves disease. Study background: Freshly diagnosed Graves' patients had used antithyroid drugs for under 3 months.

Researchers made TCR beta libraries by using iRepertoire HTBI primers and running Arm-PCR on CDR3 regions. TCRdb re-derived calls from the multiplex PCR reads in MiXCR, one entry per CDR3 protein. The data hold roughly 350,000 distinct CDR3 sequences, with 15% to 20% observed a single time. The V and J ends lost 7 bases and 3 bases respectively, with 14 bases between them. The CDR3 covers 14 residues. The V gene's germline CDR1 is KGHDR and CDR2 SFDVKD. Time point noted: newly diagnosed GD, antithyroid drugs for less than 3 months. From PBMCs, RNA was extracted and then used to make the TCR library. This same sample was also taken into another study, of T cells in Graves' hyperthyroidism and ophthalmopathy. As that report states: Investigators excluded patients with uncontrolled infection, other autoimmune disease, pregnancy or lactation. Researchers ran a first-round RT-PCR on the TCR CDR3 using the HTBI primer set.

The clonotype comes from a middle-aged man with Graves disease. The material was peripheral blood mononuclear cells (PBMCs), obtained at new diagnosis, from a patient treated with antithyroid drugs. The chain recombines TRBV24-1 with TRBJ2-5; D is ambiguous. Written as DNA, the CDR3 is TGTGCCACCAGCGGTTACGGAGTCAAAGAGACCCAGTACTTC. This encodes CATSGYGVKETQYF.